This T cell receptor (beta chain) was obtained from a study of PD-1 blockade in classical Hodgkin lymphoma. This clone is a singleton in its sample. The antigen remains unidentified. Profiling relied on immunoSEQ multiplex PCR, and the TCRdb table lists in-frame clones only, not all of them. The sample has about 64,000 clones; more than 90% are singletons. Regarding time point: cycle 4 day 1 (C4D1), after more than five weeks of nivolumab. Autologous stem cell transplantation was followed by relapse in every patient, and brentuximab vedotin exposure varied. This CDR3 contains 15 residues. The germline V gene encodes CDR1 SNHLY and CDR2 FYNNEI. The V end was cut by 5 bases, the J end by 1 base, with 15 bases between. Overall study findings and caveats: It was reported that newly diagnosed patients had less baseline TCR diversity than healthy donors. Anyone who began nivolumab under 1 year after ASCT was excluded.

The specimen comprised peripheral blood mononuclear cells (PBMCs), sampled before the fourth cycle of nivolumab. The chain joins TRBV2 to TRBJ2-7, with D perhaps TRBD1 (6 bases). The clonotype comes from a human donor with classical Hodgkin lymphoma. CDR3 amino acids: CASSLDSSPSYEQYF. The CDR3 nucleotides are TGTGCCAGCAGTTTGGACAGTTCCCCGTCCTACGAGCAGTACTTC. The variable domain in full, completed from reference TRBV2 and TRBJ2-7, reads EPEVTQTPSHQVTQMGQEVILRCVPISNHLYFYWYRQILGQKVEFLVSFYNNEISEKSEIFDDQFSVERPDGSNFTLKIRSTKLEDSAMYFCASSLDSSPSYEQYFGPGTRLTVT.